This entry lists 2 T cell receptor beta chains sequenced from one sample in a study of CD8+CD57+ T cells in acquired aplastic anemia. Genomic DNA constituted the template upon which TCR beta VDJ and CDR3 profiling was performed. TCRdb reanalysed the reads using MiXCR and keeps one entry per CDR3 protein. Of about 190,000 distinct CDR3 sequences listed, roughly half are singletons. Sequenced: sorted CD4+, CD8+, or CD8+CD57+ T cells (not recorded which) from PBMCs. These receptors all come from a human donor in good health, serving as a control.

Of note for this clonotype: With a much larger clone just one base away, this may be a read error. The chain uses TRBV28 and TRBJ2-7; 7 bases match TRBD2. The CDR3 totals 13 residues. J was trimmed by 3 bases and V by 8 bases; bases with no gene match: 7. Germline lookup yields CDR1 MDHEN and CDR2 SYDVKM. The CDR3 reads CASAGASGYEQYF. CDR3 DNA sequence: TGTGCCAGCGCCGGGGCTAGCGGCTACGAGCAGTACTTC.

This clonotype was counted at least ten times. V and J are TRBV3-1 and TRBJ2-7, with 7 nucleotides matching TRBD1. The J segment lost 3 bases and the V segment lost 6 bases, leaving 11 bases of the junction unmatched. This CDR3 has 15 residues. Germline CDR1 reads LGHDT; CDR2 reads YNNKEL (reference sequence). CDR3 nucleotides: TGTGCCAGCAGTCTTCGTCCGGGACAGAGCTACGAGCAGTACTTC. Protein: CASSLRPGQSYEQYF.